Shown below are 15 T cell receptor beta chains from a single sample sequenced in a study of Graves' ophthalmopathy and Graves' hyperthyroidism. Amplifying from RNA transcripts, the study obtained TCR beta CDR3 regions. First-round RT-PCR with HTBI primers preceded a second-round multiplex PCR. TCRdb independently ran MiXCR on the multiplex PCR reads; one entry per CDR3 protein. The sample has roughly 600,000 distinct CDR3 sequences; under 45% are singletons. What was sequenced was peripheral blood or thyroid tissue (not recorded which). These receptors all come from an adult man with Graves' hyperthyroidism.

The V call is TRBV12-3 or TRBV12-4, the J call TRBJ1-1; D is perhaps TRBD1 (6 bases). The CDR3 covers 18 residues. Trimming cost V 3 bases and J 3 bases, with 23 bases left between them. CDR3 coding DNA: TGTGCCAGCAGTTTCTCCCAGGGGAGGGAGACCCAGTACACTGAAGCTTTCTTT. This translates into CASSFSQGRETQYTEAFF.

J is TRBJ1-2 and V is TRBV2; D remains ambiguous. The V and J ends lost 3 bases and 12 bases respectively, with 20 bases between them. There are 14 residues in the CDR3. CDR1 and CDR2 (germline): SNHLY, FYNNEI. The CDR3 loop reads CASSDATATPPHTF. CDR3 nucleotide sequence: TGTGCCAGCAGTGATGCTACGGCGACACCACCCCACACCTTC.

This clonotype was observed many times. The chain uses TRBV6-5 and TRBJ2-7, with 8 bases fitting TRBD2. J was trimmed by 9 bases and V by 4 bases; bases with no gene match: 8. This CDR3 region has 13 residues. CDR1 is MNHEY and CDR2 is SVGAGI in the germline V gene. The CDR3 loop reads CASSSGLAGWQYF. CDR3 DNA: TGTGCCAGCAGTTCTGGACTAGCCGGCTGGCAGTACTTC.

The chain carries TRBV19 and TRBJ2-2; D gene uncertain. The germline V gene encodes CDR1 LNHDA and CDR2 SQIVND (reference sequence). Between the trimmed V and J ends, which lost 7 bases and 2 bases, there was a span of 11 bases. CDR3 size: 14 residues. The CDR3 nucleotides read TGTGCCAGTAAAGACGCGTTAAACACCGGGGAGCTGTTTTTT. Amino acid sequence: CASKDALNTGELFF.

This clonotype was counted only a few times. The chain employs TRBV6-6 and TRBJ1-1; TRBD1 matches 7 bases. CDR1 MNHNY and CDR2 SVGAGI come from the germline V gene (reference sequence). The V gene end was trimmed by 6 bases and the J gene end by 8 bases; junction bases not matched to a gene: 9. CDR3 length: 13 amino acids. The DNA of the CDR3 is TGTGCCAGCAGCCAAGCGACAGGGACCGAAGCTTTCTTT. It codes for CASSQATGTEAFF.

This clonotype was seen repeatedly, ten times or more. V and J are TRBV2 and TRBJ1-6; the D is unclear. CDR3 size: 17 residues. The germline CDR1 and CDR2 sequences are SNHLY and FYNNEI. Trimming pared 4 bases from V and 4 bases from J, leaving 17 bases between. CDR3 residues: CASSGGSQKGYNSPLHF. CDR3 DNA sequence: TGTGCCAGCAGTGGAGGGTCTCAAAAGGGATATAATTCACCCCTCCACTTT.

The CDR3 sequence is CASSIGGLREPQHF. DNA for the CDR3: TGTGCCAGTAGTATAGGGGGCCTTCGGGAGCCCCAGCATTTT. This chain uses TRBV19 with TRBJ1-5, with D perhaps TRBD1 (5 bases). CDR1 LNHDA and CDR2 SQIVND come from the germline V gene (reference sequence). V shed 1 base and J shed 8 bases, with 12 bases lying between them. The CDR3 extends over 14 amino acids.

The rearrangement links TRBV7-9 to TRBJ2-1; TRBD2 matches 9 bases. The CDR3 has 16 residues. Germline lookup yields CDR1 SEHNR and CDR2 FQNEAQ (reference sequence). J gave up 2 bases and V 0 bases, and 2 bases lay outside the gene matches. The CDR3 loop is CASSLASGGTYNEQFF. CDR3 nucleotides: TGTGCCAGCAGCTTAGCTAGCGGGGGCACCTACAATGAGCAGTTCTTC.

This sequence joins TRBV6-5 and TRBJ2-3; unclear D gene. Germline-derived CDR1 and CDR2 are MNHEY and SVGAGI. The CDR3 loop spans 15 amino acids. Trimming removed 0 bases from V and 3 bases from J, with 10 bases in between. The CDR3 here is CASSYSKGSTDTQYF. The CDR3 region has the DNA TGTGCCAGCAGTTACTCGAAGGGTAGTACAGATACGCAGTATTTT.

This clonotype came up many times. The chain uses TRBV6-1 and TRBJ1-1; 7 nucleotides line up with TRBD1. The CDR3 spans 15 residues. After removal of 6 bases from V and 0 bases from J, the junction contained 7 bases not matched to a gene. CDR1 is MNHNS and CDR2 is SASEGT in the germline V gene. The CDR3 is CASRAEGQLNTEAFF. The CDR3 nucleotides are TGTGCCAGCAGGGCTGAGGGACAGTTGAACACTGAAGCTTTCTTT.

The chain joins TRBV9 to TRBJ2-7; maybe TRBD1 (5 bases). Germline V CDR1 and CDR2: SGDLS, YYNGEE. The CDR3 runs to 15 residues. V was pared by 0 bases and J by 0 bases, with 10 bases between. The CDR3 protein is CASSVGSGNSYEQYF. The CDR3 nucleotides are TGTGCCAGCAGCGTAGGCTCAGGGAACTCCTACGAGCAGTACTTC.

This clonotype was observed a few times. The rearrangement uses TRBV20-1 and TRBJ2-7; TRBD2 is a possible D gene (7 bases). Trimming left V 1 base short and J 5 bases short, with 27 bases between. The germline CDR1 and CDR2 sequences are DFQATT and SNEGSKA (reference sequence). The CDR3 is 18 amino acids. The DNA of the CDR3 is TGCAGTGCTAGAGTCCGCGGGGGCCGATCGATCGGGTTCAACGAGCAGTACTTC. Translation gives CSARVRGGRSIGFNEQYF.

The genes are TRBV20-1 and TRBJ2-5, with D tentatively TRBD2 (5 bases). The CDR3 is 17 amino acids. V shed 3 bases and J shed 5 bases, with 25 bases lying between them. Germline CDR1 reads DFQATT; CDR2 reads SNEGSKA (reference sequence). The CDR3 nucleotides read TGCAGTGCTAGGACCGAACCCCCCCCTAGCTTTAGGGAGACCCAGTACTTC. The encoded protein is CSARTEPPPSFRETQYF.

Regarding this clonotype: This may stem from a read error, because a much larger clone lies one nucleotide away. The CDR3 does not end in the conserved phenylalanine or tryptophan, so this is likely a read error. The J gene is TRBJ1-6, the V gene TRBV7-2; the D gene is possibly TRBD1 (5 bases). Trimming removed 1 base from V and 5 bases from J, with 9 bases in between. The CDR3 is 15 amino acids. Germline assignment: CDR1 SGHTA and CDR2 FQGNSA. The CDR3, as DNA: TGTGCCAGCAGCTTAGTCGGGACTAATAATTCACCCCTCCACTCT. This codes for CASSLVGTNNSPLHS.

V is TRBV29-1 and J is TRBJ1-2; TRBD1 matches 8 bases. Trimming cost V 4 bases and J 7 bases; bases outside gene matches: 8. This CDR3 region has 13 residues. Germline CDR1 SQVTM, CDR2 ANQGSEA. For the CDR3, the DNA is TGCAGCGTTGTCTGGGACAGGAGCTTTGGCTACACCTTC. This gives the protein CSVVWDRSFGYTF.